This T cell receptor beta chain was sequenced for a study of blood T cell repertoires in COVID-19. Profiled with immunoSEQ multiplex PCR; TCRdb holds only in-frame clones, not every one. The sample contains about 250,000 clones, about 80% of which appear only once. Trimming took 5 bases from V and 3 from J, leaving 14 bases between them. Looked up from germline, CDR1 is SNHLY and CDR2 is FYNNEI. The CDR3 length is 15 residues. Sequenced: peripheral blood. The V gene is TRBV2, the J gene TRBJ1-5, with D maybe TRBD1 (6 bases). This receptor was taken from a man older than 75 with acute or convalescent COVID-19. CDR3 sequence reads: CASSYTGMANQPQHF. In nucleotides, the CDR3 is TGTGCCAGCAGTTATACAGGGATGGCCAATCAGCCCCAGCATTTT.